These 32 T cell receptor beta chains originate from one sample sequenced in a study of cytomegalovirus exposure and HLA in healthy donors. The PCR had 60 Vbeta and 13 Jbeta primers. Profiled with immunoSEQ multiplex PCR; TCRdb holds only in-frame clones, not every one. The data contain about 130,000 clones, roughly 84% of them singletons. The source material was PBMCs. The source is a man in his forties or fifties in good health and CMV-seronegative.

The chain carries TRBV29-1 and TRBJ2-2; TRBD2 aligns across 8 bases. This CDR3 region has 14 residues. V dropped 7 bases and J dropped 2; count of bases not matched to a gene: 6. The V gene's germline CDR1 is SQVTM and CDR2 ANQGSEA. The CDR3 sequence is CSGSSGGNTGELFF. The CDR3 region has the DNA TGCAGCGGTTCAAGCGGGGGAAACACCGGGGAGCTGTTTTTT.

This clone has only one observation. The genes are TRBV4-1 and TRBJ1-5; TRBD1 agrees at 8 bases. The CDR3 loop spans 17 amino acids. The trim removed 0 bases at V and 0 bases at J, leaving 4 bases unmatched. Germline assignment: CDR1 MGHRA and CDR2 YSYEKL. This CDR3 is CASSQDRDRSSNQPQHF. For the CDR3, the DNA is TGCGCCAGCAGCCAAGATAGGGACAGGAGTAGCAATCAGCCCCAGCATTTT.

This clone was recorded a few times. The chain couples TRBV4-3 to TRBJ1-5, with D possibly being TRBD1 (6 bases). V shed 0 bases and J shed 5 bases, with 8 bases lying between them. The V gene's germline CDR1 is LGHNA and CDR2 YSLEER. This CDR3 is 14 amino acids long. CDR3 sequence: CASSQDTGYQPQHF. The CDR3 DNA sequence: TGCGCCAGCAGCCAAGATACAGGGTATCAGCCCCAGCATTTT.

This clone was observed a handful of times. The chain combines TRBV5-6 with TRBJ1-4; TRBD1 is a possible D gene (6 bases). Germline V gene lookup returns CDR1 SGHDT and CDR2 YYEEEE. The V gene lost 0 bases and the J gene lost 5 bases, with 8 bases spanning the gap. This CDR3 has 14 amino acids. The CDR3 spells CASSLAGVNEKLFF. The CDR3 bases are TGTGCCAGCAGCTTGGCAGGGGTAAATGAAAAACTGTTTTTT.

This clone was observed a handful of times. The chain links TRBV30 to TRBJ2-5, with TRBD1 identical over 7 bases. The tail of the sequence fits TRBJ2-7 better, so the J call may be wrong. CDR1 GTSNPN and CDR2 SVGIG come from the germline V gene (reference sequence). This CDR3 region has 13 residues. The CDR3 nucleotides read TGTGCCTGGTCACACAGGGGCACCTACGAGCAGTACTTC. Translating it yields CAWSHRGTYEQYF.

V and J are TRBV29-1 and TRBJ2-3, with D unclear. The CDR3 is made up of 14 amino acids. Deletions cut 3 bases from V and 0 bases from J, with 10 bases between. Germline lookup yields CDR1 SQVTM and CDR2 ANQGSEA. CDR3 in DNA: TGCAGCGTTGAGGGCGTCGCTAGCACAGATACGCAGTATTTT. This gives the protein CSVEGVASTDTQYF.

For the CDR3, the DNA is TGTGCCATCAGTGAGGGCGGGGGGCGTACCGGGGAGCTGTTTTTT. The encoded protein is CAISEGGGRTGELFF. The rearrangement joins TRBV10-3 to TRBJ2-2; 8 bases are a match to TRBD2. Germline V gene lookup returns CDR1 ENHRY and CDR2 SYGVKD. The CDR3 totals 15 residues. V shed 2 bases, J shed 5 bases, and the junction held 4 bases outside the gene matches.

This chain uses TRBV7-9 with TRBJ2-5; perhaps TRBD1 as D (6 bases). V lost 4 bases and J lost 5, with 14 bases in between. Germline CDR1 and CDR2: SEHNR and FQNEAQ (reference sequence). The CDR3 covers 14 residues. CDR3 DNA sequence: TGTGCCAGCAGCTCCTTCAGGGGATTTGAGACCCAGTACTTC. Translation gives CASSSFRGFETQYF.

V and J are TRBV6-5 and TRBJ2-2; D gene unclear. Trimming shortened V by 7 bases and J by 4 bases, and 7 bases separated the two germline ends. This CDR3 has 12 residues. Germline lookup yields CDR1 MNHEY and CDR2 SVGAGI. The CDR3 DNA reads as TGTGCCAGCACCCCAATCACCGGGGAGCTGTTTTTT. This encodes CASTPITGELFF.

The V call is TRBV7-9, the J call TRBJ2-1, with 12 bases lining up with TRBD2. V shed 2 bases and J 15 bases; nucleotides not matched to a gene: 5. The CDR3 is 13 amino acids. Germline V CDR1 and CDR2: SEHNR, FQNEAQ (reference sequence). The chain's CDR3 is CASSLLAGGPVFF. The DNA for the CDR3 is TGTGCCAGCAGCTTACTAGCGGGGGGGCCGGTGTTCTTC.

J is TRBJ1-4 and V is TRBV5-1, with a weak D call TRBD1 (5 bases). Germline loops: CDR1 SGHRS, CDR2 YFSETQ. The V end was cut by 0 bases, the J end by 4 bases, with 10 bases between. The CDR3 extends over 15 amino acids. CDR3 residues: CASSLDPDSNEKLFF. In DNA, the CDR3 is TGCGCCAGCAGCTTGGATCCCGACAGTAATGAAAAACTGTTTTTT.

The chain employs TRBV7-2 and TRBJ1-1; weak D call: TRBD1 (6 bases). Germline loops: CDR1 SGHTA, CDR2 FQGNSA. Trimming stripped 5 bases from V and 6 bases from J, with 16 bases between. This CDR3 spans 14 amino acids. CDR3 sequence (DNA): TGTGCCAGCAGCCACGAGGGGGTTTGGTCTGAAGCTTTCTTT. It is translated as CASSHEGVWSEAFF.

The J gene is TRBJ2-5, the V gene TRBV18; a weak D match, TRBD1 (7 bases). Per germline, CDR1 KGHSH and CDR2 LQKENI. With 5 bases removed from V and 2 bases from J, the gap between germline ends came to 12 bases. CDR3 length equals 14 residues. In DNA form, the CDR3 reads TGTGCCAGCTCAGGATCAGGGGGGCAAGAGACCCAGTACTTC. Protein sequence: CASSGSGGQETQYF.

The chain is built from TRBV11-2 and TRBJ2-7; tentatively, D is TRBD1 (6 bases). V shed 4 bases and J shed 5 bases, with 9 bases lying between them. Looked up from germline, CDR1 is SGHAT and CDR2 is FQNNGV. This CDR3 is 12 amino acids long. CDR3 nucleotide sequence: TGTGCCAGCAGCTCGGACAGAGACGAGCAGTACTTC. It translates to CASSSDRDEQYF.

The V call is TRBV28, the J call TRBJ2-7; D call uncertain. This CDR3 region has 16 residues. Trimming took off 2 bases at V and 0 bases at J, with 14 bases between the two ends. CDR1 MDHEN and CDR2 SYDVKM come from the germline V gene. As DNA, the CDR3 is TGTGCCAGCAGTTTAGCCATGGCAGGCCTCTCCTACGAGCAGTACTTC. Translation: CASSLAMAGLSYEQYF.

The CDR3 is CASSLESRGGNTIYF. The DNA of the CDR3 is TGTGCCAGCAGCTTAGAAAGCAGGGGAGGAAACACCATATATTTT. J is TRBJ1-3 and V is TRBV11-2; the D gene is possibly TRBD1 (6 bases). The germline CDR1 and CDR2 sequences are SGHAT and FQNNGV. The CDR3 runs to 15 residues. V was shortened by 0 bases and J by 4 bases, with 10 bases between the two germline ends.

V is TRBV6-5 and J is TRBJ2-1, with 10 positions matching TRBD1. The CDR3 is 16 residues long. CDR1 and CDR2 (germline): MNHEY, SVGAGI. V shed 1 base and J 5 bases; nucleotides not matched to a gene: 5. In DNA, the CDR3 is TGTGCCAGCAGTTACTGGGGGACAGGGGATAACAATGAGCAGTTCTTC. Residues: CASSYWGTGDNNEQFF.

The gene calls are TRBV5-1 and TRBJ2-5; 11 bases are a match to TRBD2. CDR1 and CDR2 (germline): SGHRS, YFSETQ. This CDR3 has 18 amino acids. V shed 2 bases and J 3 bases; nucleotides not matched to a gene: 12. The CDR3 spells CASSFLAGGRNLKETQYF. CDR3 coding DNA: TGCGCCAGCAGCTTTCTAGCGGGGGGCCGGAACCTAAAAGAGACCCAGTACTTC.

The chain couples TRBV5-1 to TRBJ1-3, with TRBD1 matching 7 bases. Germline V gene data show CDR1 as SGHRS and CDR2 as YFSETQ. V shed 0 bases, J shed 4 bases, and the junction held 4 bases outside the gene matches. The CDR3 extends over 15 amino acids. CDR3 DNA: TGCGCCAGCAGCTTGGAATGGGACAGCGGAAACACCATATATTTT. Amino acids: CASSLEWDSGNTIYF.

The chain links TRBV7-2 to TRBJ1-6; 9 bases are shared with TRBD1. The trim removed 5 bases at V and 6 bases at J, leaving 5 bases unmatched. Germline V lookup: CDR1 SGHTA, CDR2 FQGNSA. The CDR3 is 15 amino acids. CDR3 sequence reads: CASSGGTGSNSPLHF. In DNA, the CDR3 is TGTGCCAGCAGCGGCGGGACAGGGAGTAATTCACCCCTCCACTTT.

This rearrangement joins TRBV4-3 to TRBJ1-1, with a tentative D call TRBD1 (5 bases). This CDR3 is 15 amino acids long. V lost 0 bases, J lost 5 bases, and 13 bases lay in between. Germline-derived CDR1 and CDR2 are LGHNA and YSLEER. In DNA, the CDR3 is TGCGCCAGCAGCCAAGACGGCAAGGGGTGGACTGAAGCTTTCTTT. This codes for CASSQDGKGWTEAFF.

In this sample, this clone turned up once. V and J are TRBV4-1 and TRBJ1-2; 8 bases are a match to TRBD1. The germline V gene encodes CDR1 MGHRA and CDR2 YSYEKL. The V and J ends lost 3 bases and 5 bases, in that order; junction bases with no gene match: 8. This CDR3 comprises 15 residues. The CDR3 sequence is CASSQTTGDRYGYTF. CDR3 DNA: TGCGCCAGCAGCCAGACGACAGGGGACAGATATGGCTACACCTTC.

J is TRBJ2-5 and V is TRBV30, with a tentative D call TRBD2 (5 bases). V lost 2 bases and J lost 7, with 8 bases in between. The germline V gene encodes CDR1 GTSNPN and CDR2 SVGIG (reference sequence). The CDR3 is made up of 11 amino acids. CDR3 loop: CAWSLAGTQYF. For the CDR3, the DNA is TGTGCCTGGAGTTTGGCGGGGACCCAGTACTTC.

The chain links TRBV7-9 to TRBJ1-2; D remains ambiguous. Germline CDR1 SEHNR, CDR2 FQNEAQ (reference sequence). The V gene lost 4 bases and the J gene lost 8 bases, with 17 bases spanning the gap. CDR3 length: 14 amino acids. The CDR3 DNA is TGTGCCAGCAGCTATGTCCTGGGAGCTCTAGGCTACACCTTC. Its translation: CASSYVLGALGYTF. The variable domain in full, with the rest retrieved from reference TRBV7-9 and TRBJ1-2, is DTGVSQNPRHKITKRGQNVTFRCDPISEHNRLYWYRQTLGQGPEFLTYFQNEAQLEKSRLLSDRFSAERPKGSFSTLEIQRTEQGDSAMYLCASSYVLGALGYTFGSGTRLTVV.

V is TRBV6-1 and J is TRBJ1-5; D gene unclear. The CDR3 runs 15 residues. Per the germline V gene, CDR1 is MNHNS and CDR2 is SASEGT. V lost 3 bases and J lost 2, with 11 bases in between. The CDR3 nucleotides read TGTGCCAGCAGTGACCCGCGGAGGGGCAATCAGCCCCAGCATTTT. Amino acid sequence: CASSDPRRGNQPQHF.

Worth noting for this clone: Other DNA variants within this sample encode the same CDR3. The V call is TRBV11-3, the J call TRBJ2-2; D may be TRBD2 (7 bases). Germline V lookup: CDR1 SGHNT, CDR2 YENEEA. The CDR3 has 14 amino acids. Trimming removed 5 bases from V and 2 bases from J, with 9 bases in between. The chain's CDR3 is CASSRGANTGELFF. Written as DNA, the CDR3 is TGTGCCAGCAGCCGGGGGGCCAACACCGGGGAGCTGTTTTTT. Full variable domain (outside the CDR3, taken from reference TRBV11-3 and TRBJ2-2): EAGVVQSPRYKIIEKKQPVAFWCNPISGHNTLYWYLQNLGQGPELLIRYENEEAVDDSQLPKDRFSAERLKGVDSTLKIQPAELGDSAVYLCASSRGANTGELFFGEGSRLTVL.

This clone showed up just once. Here the CDR3 DNA reads TGTGCCAGCAGCTTCGTCCGGGAATCCTACAATGAGCAGTTCTTC. Protein sequence: CASSFVRESYNEQFF. The chain couples TRBV7-6 to TRBJ2-1, with D maybe TRBD2 (5 bases). This CDR3 has 15 amino acids. V gave up 3 bases and J gave up 1 base, with 10 bases separating them. CDR1 and CDR2 from the germline V gene are SGHVS and FNYEAQ.

The chain joins TRBV6-5 to TRBJ2-7, with D possibly being TRBD1 (6 bases). Looked up from germline, CDR1 is MNHEY and CDR2 is SVGAGI. The CDR3 spans 13 residues. Trimming left V 8 bases short and J 3 bases short, with 14 bases between. CDR3 sequence (DNA): TGTGCCAGCCCCCCGACAGGACTCTACGAGCAGTACTTC. As protein: CASPPTGLYEQYF.

This sequence joins TRBV27 and TRBJ2-7, with 7 bases aligning to TRBD1. V dropped 4 bases and J dropped 3; count of bases not matched to a gene: 6. The CDR3 has 14 amino acids. Per the germline V gene, CDR1 is MNHEY and CDR2 is SMNVEV (reference sequence). The CDR3 loop reads CASSSVGQVYEQYF. The CDR3, as DNA: TGTGCCAGCAGTTCCGTCGGACAGGTCTACGAGCAGTACTTC.

The gene calls are TRBV25-1 and TRBJ1-1, with 7 positions matching TRBD1. Losses at the gene ends were 6 bases for V and 5 bases for J; bases not matched to a gene: 6. This CDR3 has 13 amino acids. CDR1 and CDR2 from the germline V gene are MGHDK and SYGVNS. The CDR3 nucleotides are TGTGCCAGCAGAGAGACAGGGAAAACTGAAGCTTTCTTT. Translating gives CASRETGKTEAFF.

This sequence joins TRBV18 and TRBJ2-5; D ambiguous. CDR3 length: 14 amino acids. Trimming left V 3 bases short and J 5 bases short, with 13 bases between. Looked up from germline, CDR1 is KGHSH and CDR2 is LQKENI. Here the CDR3 reads CASSPTPVFETQYF. In nucleotides, the CDR3 is TGTGCCAGCTCACCTACCCCGGTTTTTGAGACCCAGTACTTC. Together with reference TRBV18 and TRBJ2-5, the CDR3 gives the full variable domain: NAGVMQNPRHLVRRRGQEARLRCSPMKGHSHVYWYRQLPEEGLKFMVYLQKENIIDESGMPKERFSAEFPKEGPSILRIQQVVRGDSAAYFCASSPTPVFETQYFGPGTRLLVL.

In this sample, this clone turned up a few times. Within the sample, other DNA sequences also encode this same CDR3. The chain carries TRBV5-4 and TRBJ2-3, with D possibly being TRBD2 (6 bases). Germline loops: CDR1 SGHNT, CDR2 YYREEE (reference sequence). V was pared by 4 bases and J by 3 bases, with 15 bases between. The CDR3 contains 15 residues. The CDR3 bases are TGTGCCAGCAGCCCAGGAGGGGCGGGTACAGATACGCAGTATTTT. This sequence encodes CASSPGGAGTDTQYF. The entire variable domain, with the rest obtained from reference TRBV5-4 and TRBJ2-3, is as follows: ETGVTQSPTHLIKTRGQQVTLRCSSQSGHNTVSWYQQALGQGPQFIFQYYREEENGRGNFPPRFSGLQFPNYSSELNVNALELDDSALYLCASSPGGAGTDTQYFGPGTRLTVL.